This passage covers 12 T cell receptor beta chains from one sample sequenced in a study of blood T cell repertoires in COVID-19. Here immunoSEQ multiplex PCR was the method, and the copy in TCRdb shows in-frame clones only, minus some. This table holds around 85,000 clones, about 83% found once. The sequenced sample consisted of peripheral blood. The source of these receptors is a man aged 55-75 years with acute or convalescent COVID-19.

The chain is built from TRBV27 and TRBJ2-1; D not certain. Germline values: CDR1 MNHEY, CDR2 SMNVEV (reference sequence). The CDR3 spans 13 residues. The V end was cut by 3 bases, the J end by 6 bases, with 9 bases between. The CDR3 loop is CASSFSPPNEQFF. The CDR3 coding sequence is TGTGCCAGCAGTTTCAGTCCCCCCAATGAGCAGTTCTTC.

V gene TRBV28 combines with J gene TRBJ1-5, with a tentative D call TRBD1 (6 bases). CDR1 and CDR2 (germline): MDHEN, SYDVKM. V was clipped by 8 bases and J by 4 bases, with 12 bases between them. The CDR3 extends over 13 amino acids. The CDR3 loop is CASGLTGNQPQHF. DNA for the CDR3: TGTGCCAGCGGGTTAACAGGGAATCAGCCCCAGCATTTT.

V gene TRBV6-5 combines with J gene TRBJ2-1; 9 bases are a match to TRBD1. Germline trimming cut 8 bases from V and 9 bases from J; bases unmatched to any gene: 8. The CDR3 contains 13 residues. CDR1 and CDR2 from the germline V gene are MNHEY and SVGAGI. DNA for the CDR3: TGTGCCAGCGGGGGAGACAGGGGGTTTGAGCAGTTCTTC. Protein product: CASGGDRGFEQFF.

The chain employs TRBV18 and TRBJ2-1, with 14 bases that match TRBD2. The CDR3 totals 15 residues. Germline V lookup: CDR1 KGHSH, CDR2 LQKENI. Trimming took 3 bases from V and 8 from J; bases not matched to a gene: 3. CDR3 protein: CASSPGLAGVDEQFF. CDR3 DNA sequence: TGTGCCAGCTCACCGGGACTAGCGGGGGTCGATGAGCAGTTCTTC.

This rearrangement joins TRBV5-5 to TRBJ2-5, with 7 bases lining up with TRBD1. Germline assignment: CDR1 SGHKS and CDR2 YYEKEE (reference sequence). Trimming took 4 bases from V and 0 from J; bases not matched to a gene: 12. The CDR3 is 17 residues long. The chain's CDR3 is CASSMDRHVLYQETQYF. The CDR3 nucleotides read TGTGCCAGCAGCATGGACAGGCATGTTCTATACCAAGAGACCCAGTACTTC. Using reference TRBV5-5 and TRBJ2-5 for the parts outside the CDR3, the full variable domain is DAGVTQSPTHLIKTRGQQVTLRCSPISGHKSVSWYQQVLGQGPQFIFQYYEKEERGRGNFPDRFSARQFPNYSSELNVNALLLGDSALYLCASSMDRHVLYQETQYFGPGTRLLVL.

V usage is TRBV10-3 and J usage is TRBJ2-3; TRBD2 matches 8 bases. CDR1 ENHRY and CDR2 SYGVKD come from the germline V gene. The trim removed 4 bases at V and 2 bases at J, leaving 8 bases unmatched. The CDR3 is 16 amino acids. The CDR3 loop is CAISGPGGTHTDTQYF. CDR3 DNA sequence: TGTGCCATCAGTGGACCGGGGGGGACTCACACAGATACGCAGTATTTT.

Only one count was recorded for this clone. The chain combines TRBV19 with TRBJ2-3; 10 bases are a match to TRBD1. CDR1 and CDR2 from the germline V gene are LNHDA and SQIVND (reference sequence). This CDR3 is 17 amino acids long. The V segment lost 5 bases and the J segment 4 bases; nucleotides outside the gene matches: 12. This chain's CDR3 is CASSEYPGTGVPDTQYF. The CDR3 DNA follows: TGTGCCAGTAGTGAGTACCCCGGGACAGGGGTTCCAGATACGCAGTATTTT.

This clone occurred a few times. The V and J genes are TRBV5-1 and TRBJ2-2; D might be TRBD1 (6 bases). Germline V gives CDR1 SGHRS, CDR2 YFSETQ. V was cut by 6 bases and J by 1 base, with 10 bases left in between. The CDR3 is 14 amino acids. CDR3: CASTEGGNTGELFF. Here the CDR3 DNA reads TGCGCCAGCACCGAAGGGGGGAACACCGGGGAGCTGTTTTTT.

The chain links TRBV2 to TRBJ1-5, with a weak D call TRBD1 (5 bases). V was shortened by 0 bases and J by 1 base, with 7 bases between the two germline ends. The germline gives CDR1 SNHLY, CDR2 FYNNEI. The CDR3 is 15 residues long. CDR3 region: CASSEAGASNQPQHF. The DNA of the CDR3 is TGTGCCAGCAGTGAAGCAGGGGCGAGCAATCAGCCCCAGCATTTT.

The chain carries TRBV19 and TRBJ1-2, with D perhaps TRBD1 (6 bases). Germline values: CDR1 LNHDA, CDR2 SQIVND (reference sequence). This CDR3 comprises 14 residues. V gave up 6 bases and J gave up 1 base, with 12 bases separating them. The chain's CDR3 is CASRRDNDNYGYTF. The CDR3 nucleotides read TGTGCCAGTAGAAGGGACAATGATAACTATGGCTACACCTTC.

The V and J genes are TRBV6-6 and TRBJ1-6; 9 bases agree with TRBD1. V lost 6 bases, J lost 7 bases, and 4 bases stayed unmatched. Germline CDR1 and CDR2: MNHNY and SVGAGI (reference sequence). The CDR3 runs to 14 residues. DNA of the CDR3: TGTGCCAGCAGCGCAACAGGGGGCAATTCACCCCTCCACTTT. It specifies CASSATGGNSPLHF.

J is TRBJ1-4 and V is TRBV11-2; D is possibly TRBD1 (6 bases). The CDR3 spans 15 residues. Germline V gene lookup returns CDR1 SGHAT and CDR2 FQNNGV. Trimming pared 4 bases from V and 8 bases from J, leaving 17 bases between. CDR3 in DNA: TGTGCCAGCAGCTCCTTCGGCTACAGGGACGAAAAACTGTTTTTT. It codes for CASSSFGYRDEKLFF.